This is a list of T cell receptor beta chains from one sample in a study of cytomegalovirus exposure and HLA in healthy donors. Clones were sequenced by immunoSEQ multiplex PCR, and TCRdb holds only the in-frame ones, with some missing. Among about 150,000 clones listed, 70% to 80% were seen once. Sequenced: PBMCs. Source of these receptors: a human donor in good health. CDR3s include the opening cysteine and the closing phenylalanine or tryptophan. A D gene is named only where the DNA matches it firmly. Clone sizes are given selectively: once, few, many, or a class where the clone is expanded.

v_call	clone_size	d_call	j_call	cdr3_aa	cdr3_nt
TRBV7-9	.	TRBD1	TRBJ2-1	CASSPRAQGDYNEQFF	TGTGCCAGCAGCCCGAGGGCCCAGGGGGATTACAATGAGCAGTTCTTC
TRBV2	.	TRBD2	TRBJ2-1	CASSPLAGGFNEQFF	TGTGCCAGCAGTCCTCTAGCGGGGGGGTTTAATGAGCAGTTCTTC
TRBV4-2	few	TRBD2	TRBJ2-7	CASSQGLGGAGGLSGYEQYF	TGTGCCAGCAGCCAAGGGTTGGGTGGAGCGGGGGGGCTCTCCGGCTACGAGCAGTACTTC
TRBV6-7	.	.	TRBJ2-5	CASSRADGGPQETQYF	TGTGCCAGCAGCCGGGCGGACGGGGGACCCCAAGAGACCCAGTACTTC
TRBV7-6	.	TRBD2	TRBJ2-3	CASSSGLVGGTDTQYF	TGTGCCAGCAGCTCAGGACTAGTGGGAGGCACAGATACGCAGTATTTT
TRBV5-5	.	.	TRBJ1-1	CASSLPQGFTEAFF	TGTGCCAGCAGCTTGCCCCAGGGTTTCACTGAAGCTTTCTTT
TRBV21-1	.	.	TRBJ1-1	CASSNGTGPTEAFF	TGTGCCAGCAGCAACGGGACAGGGCCCACTGAAGCTTTCTTT
TRBV5-1	.	.	TRBJ2-7	CASSSAPRTANRDEQYF	TGCGCCAGCAGCTCCGCCCCTCGGACAGCGAACCGTGACGAGCAGTACTTC
TRBV6-5	.	.	TRBJ1-2	CASRLHRERSYGYTF	TGTGCCAGCAGACTTCACAGGGAGCGATCCTATGGCTACACCTTC
TRBV15	.	.	TRBJ2-5	CATSRDPAGEGTQYF	TGTGCCACCAGCAGAGATCCGGCAGGGGAGGGGACCCAGTACTTC
TRBV7-8	.	.	TRBJ2-1	CASSLGLGAFSYNEQFF	TGTGCCAGCAGCTTAGGGTTAGGGGCTTTCTCCTACAATGAGCAGTTCTTC
TRBV6-5	.	.	TRBJ2-1	CASTNGLFQGNEQFF	TGTGCCAGCACTAACGGACTCTTCCAGGGGAATGAGCAGTTCTTC
TRBV29-1	.	TRBD1	TRBJ2-1	CSVGARDSSYNEQFF	TGCAGCGTGGGGGCCCGGGACAGCTCCTACAATGAGCAGTTCTTC
TRBV14	.	.	TRBJ2-7	CASSQDRAGMMFSDEQYF	TGTGCCAGCAGCCAAGATCGGGCCGGGATGATGTTTAGCGACGAGCAGTACTTC
TRBV30	.	.	TRBJ1-1	CAWSSQGRGAEAFF	TGTGCCTGGAGTAGCCAGGGGAGAGGGGCTGAAGCTTTCTTT
TRBV21-1	once	.	TRBJ2-3	CASSKEGYPSTDTQYF	TGTGCCAGCAGCAAAGAGGGGTATCCTAGCACAGATACGCAGTATTTT
TRBV7-8	.	.	TRBJ1-1	CASSLGLVNTEAFF	TGTGCCAGCAGCTTAGGGCTGGTGAACACTGAAGCTTTCTTT
TRBV14	.	.	TRBJ1-1	CASSQVPQGSEAFF	TGTGCCAGCAGCCAAGTACCCCAGGGGTCTGAAGCTTTCTTT
TRBV4-1	once	TRBD1	TRBJ2-2	CASSQVPGQRTGELFF	TGCGCCAGCAGCCAGGTTCCGGGACAGAGAACCGGGGAGCTGTTTTTT
TRBV30	.	.	TRBJ2-7	CACGGIYEQYF	TGTGCCTGTGGGGGGATCTACGAGCAGTACTTC
TRBV6-5	.	TRBD2	TRBJ2-5	CASSSGTSGGETQYF	TGTGCCAGCAGTTCCGGGACTAGCGGGGGAGAGACCCAGTACTTC
TRBV7-9	.	TRBD2	TRBJ2-1	CASSSGSGADEQFF	TGTGCCAGCAGCTCAGGGAGCGGGGCAGATGAGCAGTTCTTC
TRBV27	once	.	TRBJ2-7	CASMTAGRPIEQYF	TGTGCCAGCATGACGGCAGGGCGGCCGATCGAGCAGTACTTC
TRBV19	few	TRBD2	TRBJ2-1	CASSIKLAGYYNEQFF	TGTGCCAGTAGTATTAAATTAGCGGGGTACTACAATGAGCAGTTCTTC
TRBV19	once	.	TRBJ1-1	CASSTAAPAWDTEAFF	TGTGCCAGTAGTACAGCGGCCCCCGCCTGGGACACTGAAGCTTTCTTT
TRBV25-1	few	.	TRBJ1-1	CASSELGRQGNTEAFF	TGTGCCAGCAGTGAATTGGGGCGGCAGGGGAACACTGAAGCTTTCTTT